The clone carrying this T cell receptor (beta chain) was observed a few times. This may arise from a read error, as a much more abundant clone is one base away. All sequencing subjects had displayed CD8+CD57+ cell expansion on flow cytometry. Germline values: CDR1 SGHRS, CDR2 YFSETQ. The CDR3 extends over 12 amino acids. Trimming pared 7 bases from V and 3 bases from J, leaving 11 bases between. The data were obtained in a study of CD8+CD57+ T cells in acquired aplastic anemia. According to the study, genomic DNA was the template for TCR beta VDJ and CDR3 profiling. TCRdb reprocessed the reads with MiXCR, giving one entry per CDR3 protein. Among about 190,000 distinct CDR3 sequences listed, 40% to 50% were seen once.

Sequenced sample: sorted CD4+, CD8+, or CD8+CD57+ T cells (not recorded which) from PBMCs. The chain employs TRBV5-1 and TRBJ2-7, with D uncertain. The sequence derives from a human donor with aplastic anemia. This CDR3 is CASGPTLYEQYF. The CDR3, as DNA: TGCGCCAGCGGCCCGACTCTCTACGAGCAGTACTTC.